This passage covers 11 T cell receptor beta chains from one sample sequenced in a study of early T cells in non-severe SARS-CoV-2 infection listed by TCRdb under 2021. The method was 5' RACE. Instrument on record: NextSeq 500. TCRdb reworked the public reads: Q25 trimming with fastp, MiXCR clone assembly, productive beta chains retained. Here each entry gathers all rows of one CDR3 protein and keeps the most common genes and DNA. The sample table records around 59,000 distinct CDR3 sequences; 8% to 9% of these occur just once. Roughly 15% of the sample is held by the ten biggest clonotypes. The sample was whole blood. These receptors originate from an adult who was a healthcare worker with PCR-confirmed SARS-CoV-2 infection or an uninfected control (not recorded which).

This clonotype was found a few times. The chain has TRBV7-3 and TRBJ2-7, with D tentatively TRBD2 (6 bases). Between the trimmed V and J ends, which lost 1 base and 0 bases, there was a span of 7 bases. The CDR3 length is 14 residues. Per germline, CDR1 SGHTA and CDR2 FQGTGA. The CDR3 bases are TGTGCCAGCAGCTTAATGGGGGGCTCCTACGAGCAGTACTTC. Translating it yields CASSLMGGSYEQYF.

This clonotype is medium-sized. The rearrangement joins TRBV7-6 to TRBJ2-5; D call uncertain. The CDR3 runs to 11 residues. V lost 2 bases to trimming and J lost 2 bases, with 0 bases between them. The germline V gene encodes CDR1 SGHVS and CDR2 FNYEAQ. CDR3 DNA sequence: TGTGCCAGCAGCTTACAAGAGACCCAGTACTTC. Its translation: CASSLQETQYF.

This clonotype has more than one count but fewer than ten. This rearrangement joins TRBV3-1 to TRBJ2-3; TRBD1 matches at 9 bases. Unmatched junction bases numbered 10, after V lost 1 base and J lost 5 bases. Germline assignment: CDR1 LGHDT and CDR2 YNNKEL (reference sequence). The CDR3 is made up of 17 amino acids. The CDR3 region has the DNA TGTGCCAGCAGCCAAGTTGGATCGGACAGGGGATTAGATACGCAGTATTTT. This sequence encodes CASSQVGSDRGLDTQYF.

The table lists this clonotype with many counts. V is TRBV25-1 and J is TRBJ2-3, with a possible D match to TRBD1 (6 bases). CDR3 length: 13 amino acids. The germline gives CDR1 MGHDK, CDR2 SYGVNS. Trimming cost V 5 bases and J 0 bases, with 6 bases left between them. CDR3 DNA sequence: TGTGCCAGCAGTCAGGGGAGCACAGATACGCAGTATTTT. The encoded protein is CASSQGSTDTQYF. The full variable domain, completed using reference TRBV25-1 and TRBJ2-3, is EADIYQTPRYLVIGTGKKITLECSQTMGHDKMYWYQQDPGMELHLIHYSYGVNSTEKGDLSSESTVSRIRTEHFPLTLESARPSHTSQYLCASSQGSTDTQYFGPGTRLTVL.

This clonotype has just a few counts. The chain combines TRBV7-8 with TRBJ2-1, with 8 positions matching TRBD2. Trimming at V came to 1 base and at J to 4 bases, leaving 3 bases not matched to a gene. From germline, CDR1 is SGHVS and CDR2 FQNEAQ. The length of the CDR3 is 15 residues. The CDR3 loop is CASSLVTSEYNEQFF. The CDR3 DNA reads TGTGCCAGCAGCTTAGTGACTAGCGAGTACAATGAGCAGTTCTTC. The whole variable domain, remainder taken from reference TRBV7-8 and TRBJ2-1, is GAGVSQSPRYKVAKRGQDVALRCDPISGHVSLFWYQQALGQGPEFLTYFQNEAQLDKSGLPSDRFFAERPEGSVSTLKIQRTQQEDSAVYLCASSLVTSEYNEQFFGPGTRLTVL.

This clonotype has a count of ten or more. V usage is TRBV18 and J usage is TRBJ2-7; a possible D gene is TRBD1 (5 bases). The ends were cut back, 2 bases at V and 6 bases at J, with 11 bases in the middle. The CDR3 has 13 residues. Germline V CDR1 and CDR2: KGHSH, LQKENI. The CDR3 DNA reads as TGTGCCAGCTCACCAGGGGCAGGGCGCGAGCAGTACTTC. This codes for CASSPGAGREQYF.

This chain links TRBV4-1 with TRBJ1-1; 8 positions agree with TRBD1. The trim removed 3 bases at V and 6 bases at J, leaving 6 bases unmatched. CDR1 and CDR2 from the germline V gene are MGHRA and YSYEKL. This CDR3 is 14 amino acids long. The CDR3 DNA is TGCGCCAGCAGCCATGGACAGGGTTTGTCTGAAGCTTTCTTT. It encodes CASSHGQGLSEAFF.

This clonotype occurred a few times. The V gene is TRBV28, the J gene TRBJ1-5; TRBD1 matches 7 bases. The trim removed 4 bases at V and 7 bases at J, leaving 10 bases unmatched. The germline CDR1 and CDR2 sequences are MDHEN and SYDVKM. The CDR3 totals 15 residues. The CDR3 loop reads CASSSSLTGNQPQHF. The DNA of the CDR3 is TGTGCCAGCAGTTCCTCATTGACAGGGAACCAGCCCCAGCATTTT. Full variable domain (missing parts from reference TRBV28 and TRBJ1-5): DVKVTQSSRYLVKRTGEKVFLECVQDMDHENMFWYRQDPGLGLRLIYFSYDVKMKEKGDIPEGYSVSREKKERFSLILESASTNQTSMYLCASSSSLTGNQPQHFGDGTRLSIL.

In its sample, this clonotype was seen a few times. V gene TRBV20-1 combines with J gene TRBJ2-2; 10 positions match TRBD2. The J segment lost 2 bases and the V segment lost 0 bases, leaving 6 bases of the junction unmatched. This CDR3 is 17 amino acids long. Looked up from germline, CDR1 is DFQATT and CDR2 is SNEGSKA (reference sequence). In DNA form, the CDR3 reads TGCAGTGCTAGAGATAGGCTAGCGGGAGTAAACACCGGGGAGCTGTTTTTT. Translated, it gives CSARDRLAGVNTGELFF.

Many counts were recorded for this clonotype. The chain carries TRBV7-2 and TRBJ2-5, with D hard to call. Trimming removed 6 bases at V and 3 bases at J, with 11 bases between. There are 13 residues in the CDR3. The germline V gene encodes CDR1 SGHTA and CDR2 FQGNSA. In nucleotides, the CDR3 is TGTGCCAGCAGTGTAGGGCAGAAAGAGACCCAGTACTTC. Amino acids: CASSVGQKETQYF.

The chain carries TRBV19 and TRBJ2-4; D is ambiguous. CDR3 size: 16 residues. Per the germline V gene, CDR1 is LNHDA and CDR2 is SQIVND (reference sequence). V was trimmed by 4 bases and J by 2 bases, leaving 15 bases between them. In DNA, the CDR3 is TGTGCCAGTAGTAGCCTCCTGACCGAGACCAAAAACATTCAGTACTTC. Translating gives CASSSLLTETKNIQYF. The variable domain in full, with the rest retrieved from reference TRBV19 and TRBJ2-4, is DGGITQSPKYLFRKEGQNVTLSCEQNLNHDAMYWYRQDPGQGLRLIYYSQIVNDFQKGDIAEGYSVSREKKESFPLTVTSAQKNPTAFYLCASSSLLTETKNIQYFGAGTRLSVL.